A single T cell receptor beta chain is shown here with its context. This specimen belongs to a study of Ad26.COV2.S vaccination and SARS-CoV-2 variants. The CDR3 covers 13 residues. Trimming pared 6 bases from V and 3 bases from J, leaving 12 bases between. Germline CDR1 SGHNT, CDR2 YYREEE (reference sequence). Generated by immunoSEQ multiplex PCR, the TCRdb table keeps only in-frame clones and is missing some. Among about 400,000 clones, 89% were seen once, and the ten largest hold about 1.9%. Documented treatment: 19 received Ad26.COV2.S at low or high dose, single or two shots; roughly five received placebo; per-sample allocation not given. Repertoires come from day 63 after the first vaccine or placebo injection. Participants' vaccine, an Ad26 vector, delivered Wuhan-strain SARS-CoV-2 spike.

J is TRBJ2-5 and V is TRBV5-4, with D perhaps given as TRBD1 or TRBD2 (5 bases each). This sample comprised peripheral blood, obtained in a trial of Ad26.COV2.S vaccine versus placebo. The sequence came from a person between 18 and 65 years old who received the Ad26.COV2.S COVID-19 vaccine or a placebo. The CDR3 DNA sequence: TGTGCCAGCACCCCGGGACCTAAAGAGACCCAGTACTTC. Amino acids: CASTPGPKETQYF.